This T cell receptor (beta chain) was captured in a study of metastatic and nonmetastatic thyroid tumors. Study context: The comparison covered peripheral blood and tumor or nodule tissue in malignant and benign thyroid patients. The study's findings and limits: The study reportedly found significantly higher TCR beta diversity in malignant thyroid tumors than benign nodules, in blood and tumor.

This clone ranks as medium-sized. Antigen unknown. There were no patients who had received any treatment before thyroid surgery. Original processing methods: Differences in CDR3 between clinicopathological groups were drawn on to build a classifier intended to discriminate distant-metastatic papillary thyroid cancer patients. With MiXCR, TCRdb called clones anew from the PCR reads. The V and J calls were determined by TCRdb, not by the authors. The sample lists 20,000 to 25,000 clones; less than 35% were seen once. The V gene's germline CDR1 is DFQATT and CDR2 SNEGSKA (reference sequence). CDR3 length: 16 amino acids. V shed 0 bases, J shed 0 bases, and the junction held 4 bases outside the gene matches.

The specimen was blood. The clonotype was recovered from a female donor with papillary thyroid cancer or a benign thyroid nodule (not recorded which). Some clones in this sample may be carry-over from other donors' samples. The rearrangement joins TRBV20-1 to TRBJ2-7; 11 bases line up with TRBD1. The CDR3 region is CSAREVGQGDSYEQYF. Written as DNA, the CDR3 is TGCAGTGCTAGAGAAGTGGGACAGGGGGACTCCTACGAGCAGTACTTC.